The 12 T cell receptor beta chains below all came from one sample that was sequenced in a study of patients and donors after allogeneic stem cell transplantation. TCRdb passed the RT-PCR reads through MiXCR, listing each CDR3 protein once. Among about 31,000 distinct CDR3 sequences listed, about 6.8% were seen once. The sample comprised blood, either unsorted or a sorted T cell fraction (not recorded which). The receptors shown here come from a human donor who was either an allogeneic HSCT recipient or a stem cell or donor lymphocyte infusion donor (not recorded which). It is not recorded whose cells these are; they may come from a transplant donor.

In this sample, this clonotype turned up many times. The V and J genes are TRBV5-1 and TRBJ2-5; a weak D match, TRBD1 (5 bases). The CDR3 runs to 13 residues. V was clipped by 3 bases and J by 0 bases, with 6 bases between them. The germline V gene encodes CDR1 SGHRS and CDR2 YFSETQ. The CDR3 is CASSSDNQETQYF. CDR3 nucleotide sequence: TGCGCCAGCAGCTCGGACAACCAAGAGACCCAGTACTTC.

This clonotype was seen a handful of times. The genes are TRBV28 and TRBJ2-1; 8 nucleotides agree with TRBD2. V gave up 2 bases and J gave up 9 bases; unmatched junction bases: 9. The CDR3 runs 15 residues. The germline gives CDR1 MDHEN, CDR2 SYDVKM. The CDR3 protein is CASSLVSGGPGEQFF. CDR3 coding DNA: TGTGCCAGCAGTTTAGTCTCGGGAGGGCCGGGTGAGCAGTTCTTC.

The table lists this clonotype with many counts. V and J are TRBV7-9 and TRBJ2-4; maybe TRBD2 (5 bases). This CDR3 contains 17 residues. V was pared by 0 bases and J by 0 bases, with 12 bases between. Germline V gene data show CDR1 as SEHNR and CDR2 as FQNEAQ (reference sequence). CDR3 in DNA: TGTGCCAGCAGCTTAGCCCTCGGACTCAAAGCCAAAAACATTCAGTACTTC. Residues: CASSLALGLKAKNIQYF.

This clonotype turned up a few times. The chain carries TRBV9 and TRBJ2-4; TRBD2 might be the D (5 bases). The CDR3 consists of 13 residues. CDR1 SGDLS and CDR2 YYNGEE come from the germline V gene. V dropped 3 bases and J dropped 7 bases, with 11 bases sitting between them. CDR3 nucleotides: TGTGCCAGCAGCGGAGGGTCGGGGAACATTCAGTACTTC. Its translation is CASSGGSGNIQYF.

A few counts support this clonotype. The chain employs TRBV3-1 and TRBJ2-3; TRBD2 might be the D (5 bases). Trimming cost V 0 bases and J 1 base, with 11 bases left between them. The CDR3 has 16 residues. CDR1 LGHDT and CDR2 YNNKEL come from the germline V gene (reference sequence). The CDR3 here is CASSQDRGSRTDTQYF. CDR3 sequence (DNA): TGTGCCAGCAGCCAAGATCGGGGATCACGCACAGATACGCAGTATTTT.

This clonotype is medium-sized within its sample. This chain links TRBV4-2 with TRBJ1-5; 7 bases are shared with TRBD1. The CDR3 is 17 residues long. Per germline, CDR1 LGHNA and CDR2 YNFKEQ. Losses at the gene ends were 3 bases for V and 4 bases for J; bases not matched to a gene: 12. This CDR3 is CASSHYAGQRSNQPQHF. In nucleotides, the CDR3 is TGTGCCAGCAGCCATTACGCGGGACAGCGAAGTAATCAGCCCCAGCATTTT.

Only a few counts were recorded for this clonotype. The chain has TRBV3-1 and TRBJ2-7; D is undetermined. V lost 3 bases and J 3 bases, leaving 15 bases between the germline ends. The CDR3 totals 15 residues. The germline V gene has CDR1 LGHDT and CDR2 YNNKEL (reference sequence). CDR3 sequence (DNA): TGTGCCAGCAGCCAGCTCATCGGCGCCTTCTACGAGCAGTACTTC. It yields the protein CASSQLIGAFYEQYF.

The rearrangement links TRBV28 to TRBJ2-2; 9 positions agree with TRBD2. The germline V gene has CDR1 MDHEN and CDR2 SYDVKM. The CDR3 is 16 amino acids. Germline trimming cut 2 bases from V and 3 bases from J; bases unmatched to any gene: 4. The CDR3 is CASSLGLAGHTGELFF. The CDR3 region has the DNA TGTGCCAGCAGTTTAGGGCTAGCGGGGCACACCGGGGAGCTGTTTTTT.

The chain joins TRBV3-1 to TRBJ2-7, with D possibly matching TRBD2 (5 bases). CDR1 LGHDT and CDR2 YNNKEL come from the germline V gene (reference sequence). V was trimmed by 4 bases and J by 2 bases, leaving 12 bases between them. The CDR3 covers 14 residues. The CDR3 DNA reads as TGTGCCAGCAGCCTCTACAGCGGCCCCTACGAGCAGTACTTC. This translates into CASSLYSGPYEQYF.

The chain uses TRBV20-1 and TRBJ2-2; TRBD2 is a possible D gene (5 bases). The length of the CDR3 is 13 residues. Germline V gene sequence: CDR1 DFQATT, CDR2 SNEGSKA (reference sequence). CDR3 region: CSVFSANTGELFF. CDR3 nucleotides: TGCAGCGTTTTTAGCGCCAACACCGGGGAGCTGTTTTTT.

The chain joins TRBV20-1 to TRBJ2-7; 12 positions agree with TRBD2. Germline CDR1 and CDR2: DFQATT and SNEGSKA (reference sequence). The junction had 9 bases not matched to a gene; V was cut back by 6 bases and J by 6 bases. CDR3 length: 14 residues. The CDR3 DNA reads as TGCAGTGCGACCCCCAGGACTAGCGGGACCGAGCAGTACTTC. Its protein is CSATPRTSGTEQYF.

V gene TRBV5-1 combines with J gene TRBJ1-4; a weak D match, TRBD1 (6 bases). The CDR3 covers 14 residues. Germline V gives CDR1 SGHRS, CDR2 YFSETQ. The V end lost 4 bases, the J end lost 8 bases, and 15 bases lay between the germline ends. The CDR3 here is CASSTGRSEEKLFF. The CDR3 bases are TGCGCCAGCAGCACAGGGAGATCAGAAGAAAAACTGTTTTTT. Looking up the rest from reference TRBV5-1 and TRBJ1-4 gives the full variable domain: KAGVTQTPRYLIKTRGQQVTLSCSPISGHRSVSWYQQTPGQGLQFLFEYFSETQRNKGNFPGRFSGRQFSNSRSEMNVSTLELGDSALYLCASSTGRSEEKLFFGSGTQLSVL.